This note documents a single TCR beta chain sequence. Its antigen is undetermined. Time point: week 23, last vaccination. Every vaccination contained 300 ug of the mutant IDH1 20-mer peptide and was paired with topical imiquimod. The sample is drawn from a study of a mutant IDH1 vaccine in newly diagnosed glioma. The study, taken as a whole, reports: There seemed to be no relation between pseudoprogression and changes in top peripheral T cell clonotypes.

Germline V gene data show CDR1 as SGHNT and CDR2 as YENEEA. Trimming removed 4 bases at V and 0 bases at J, with 6 bases between. The length of the CDR3 is 13 residues. Assay used: immunoSEQ multiplex PCR; TCRdb lists only in-frame clones, some missing. The top ten hold 10% to 15% of the sample, which has about 60,000 clones, 84% seen once. The chain links TRBV11-3 to TRBJ1-1; D unresolved. The sequence came from a man between 18 and 35 years old with glioma. The sample was PBMCs, taken from a glioma patient whose treatment included an IDH1 peptide vaccine. CDR3 DNA sequence: TGTGCCAGCAGCTCGACACTGAACACTGAAGCTTTCTTT. This translates into CASSSTLNTEAFF. Complete variable domain (other parts from reference TRBV11-3 and TRBJ1-1): EAGVVQSPRYKIIEKKQPVAFWCNPISGHNTLYWYLQNLGQGPELLIRYENEEAVDDSQLPKDRFSAERLKGVDSTLKIQPAELGDSAVYLCASSSTLNTEAFFGQGTRLTVV.